These 14 T cell receptor beta chains came from one sample sequenced in a study of a mutant IDH1 vaccine in newly diagnosed glioma (dated by TCRdb to the early 2020s). The library was prepared using the immunoSEQ multiplex PCR assay. TCRdb stores this immuneACCESS table with in-frame sequences only. Part of the clones is absent; in the studies checked, under half of the shortfall reflects unresolved V genes, and no reason is known for the rest. Present in this sample are about 37,000 clones, roughly 80% of which were seen just once. Of the sample, 20% to 25% is held by the ten largest clones. The meaning of the sample's time point label: week 5, during vaccination. A 20-mer mutant IDH1 peptide at 300 micrograms in Montanide made up each vaccine dose, which was injected subcutaneously together with topical imiquimod. The antigens for these receptors are not known. The input for sequencing was PBMCs, taken from a glioma patient whose treatment included an IDH1 peptide vaccine. The receptors were sampled from a man aged 30 to 45 with glioma.

This sequence joins TRBV19 and TRBJ2-3, with D perhaps being TRBD1 or TRBD2 (5 bases each). CDR1 and CDR2 (germline): LNHDA, SQIVND (reference sequence). This CDR3 spans 14 amino acids. V shed 5 bases and J shed 4 bases, with 13 bases lying between them. Here the CDR3 reads CASSSRDRADTQYF. Here the CDR3 DNA reads TGTGCCAGTAGTTCACGGGACCGAGCAGATACGCAGTATTTT.

The CDR3 protein is CASSESRNSNQPQHF. CDR3 nucleotides: TGTGCCAGCAGTGAATCCAGAAATAGCAATCAGCCCCAGCATTTT. The chain links TRBV25-1 to TRBJ1-5; D uncertain. V shed 1 base and J shed 0 bases, with 7 bases lying between them. The CDR3 is 15 amino acids. Looked up from germline, CDR1 is MGHDK and CDR2 is SYGVNS.

The genes are TRBV2 and TRBJ1-1, with D maybe TRBD1 (6 bases). The length of the CDR3 is 15 residues. Between the trimmed V and J ends, which lost 4 bases and 0 bases, there was a span of 12 bases. Germline CDR1 is SNHLY and CDR2 is FYNNEI. CDR3 in amino acids: CASSGPEGVNTEAFF. For the CDR3, the DNA is TGTGCCAGCAGTGGGCCAGAGGGGGTGAACACTGAAGCTTTCTTT.

The chain employs TRBV27 and TRBJ1-5, with D maybe TRBD1 (5 bases). V lost 6 bases to trimming and J lost 5 bases, with 14 bases between them. Germline V CDR1 and CDR2: MNHEY, SMNVEV (reference sequence). CDR3 length: 14 residues. CDR3 nucleotide sequence: TGTGCCAGCAGACCTACAGGAGACGATCAGCCCCAGCATTTT. Its protein product is CASRPTGDDQPQHF.

The chain employs TRBV30 and TRBJ1-5, with 8 bases fitting TRBD1. V was clipped by 1 base and J by 0 bases; unmatched bases: 8. The length of the CDR3 is 17 residues. The germline gives CDR1 GTSNPN, CDR2 SVGIG (reference sequence). In DNA, the CDR3 is TGTGCCTGGAGTGCCTCGGACAGGGTTAGTAGCAATCAGCCCCAGCATTTT. This gives the protein CAWSASDRVSSNQPQHF.

The chain joins TRBV5-8 to TRBJ2-3; 11 nucleotides line up with TRBD1. The germline V gene encodes CDR1 SGHTS and CDR2 YDEGEE. V shed 3 bases, J shed 4 bases, and the junction held 1 base outside the gene matches. CDR3 length: 14 amino acids. The CDR3 loop reads CASSWTGGPDTQYF. CDR3 nucleotides: TGTGCCAGCAGCTGGACAGGGGGCCCAGATACGCAGTATTTT.

The chain combines TRBV6-5 with TRBJ1-1; weak D call: TRBD1 (5 bases). Trimming shortened V by 7 bases and J by 4 bases, and 19 bases separated the two germline ends. The CDR3 runs to 15 residues. Germline lookup yields CDR1 MNHEY and CDR2 SVGAGI. DNA for the CDR3: TGTGCCAGCACAAAAGGTAACAGGCAGCGCACTGAAGCTTTCTTT. Protein: CASTKGNRQRTEAFF.

The chain recombines TRBV5-1 with TRBJ2-7, with D unclear. This CDR3 region has 15 residues. Germline V CDR1 and CDR2: SGHRS, YFSETQ. Trimming shortened V by 0 bases and J by 5 bases, and 15 bases separated the two germline ends. This CDR3 is CASSLDGGSLNEQYF. The CDR3 coding sequence is TGCGCCAGCAGCTTGGACGGCGGCAGTTTGAACGAGCAGTACTTC. The full variable domain, completed using reference TRBV5-1 and TRBJ2-7, is KAGVTQTPRYLIKTRGQQVTLSCSPISGHRSVSWYQQTPGQGLQFLFEYFSETQRNKGNFPGRFSGRQFSNSRSEMNVSTLELGDSALYLCASSLDGGSLNEQYFGPGTRLTVT.

This clone was observed a handful of times. CDR3 sequence (DNA): TGCAGCGCCCACAGGGGGCCAAACACCGGGGAGCTGTTTTTT. Encoded protein: CSAHRGPNTGELFF. The chain links TRBV29-1 to TRBJ2-2; 9 nucleotides align to TRBD1. CDR1 is SQVTM, CDR2 ANQGSEA, per germline. The CDR3 spans 14 residues. Trimming cost V 7 bases and J 2 bases; bases outside gene matches: 5.

The CDR3 loop is CASSLGVGETQYF. In nucleotides, the CDR3 is TGCGCCAGCAGCTTGGGGGTTGGGGAGACCCAGTACTTC. The chain uses TRBV5-1 and TRBJ2-5, with no clear D. Deletions cut 0 bases from V and 5 bases from J, with 8 bases between. Germline V gene lookup returns CDR1 SGHRS and CDR2 YFSETQ. This CDR3 region has 13 residues.

The chain employs TRBV6-5 and TRBJ2-5; D is possibly TRBD1 or TRBD2 (5 bases each). The germline V gene has CDR1 MNHEY and CDR2 SVGAGI. The CDR3 extends over 12 amino acids. The V and J ends lost 0 bases and 14 bases respectively, with 13 bases between them. The CDR3 DNA follows: TGTGCCAGCAGTTACTCTGGGGGTTCCCCATACTTC. It translates to CASSYSGGSPYF.

This clone was seen just once. This chain links TRBV25-1 with TRBJ2-2; the D is unclear. Germline CDR1 and CDR2: MGHDK and SYGVNS. The CDR3 contains 14 residues. The V end lost 3 bases, the J end lost 1 base, and 6 bases lay between the germline ends. The CDR3 reads CASSEGRNTGELFF. CDR3 DNA sequence: TGTGCCAGCAGTGAGGGCCGGAACACCGGGGAGCTGTTTTTT. Together with reference TRBV25-1 and TRBJ2-2, the CDR3 gives the full variable domain: EADIYQTPRYLVIGTGKKITLECSQTMGHDKMYWYQQDPGMELHLIHYSYGVNSTEKGDLSSESTVSRIRTEHFPLTLESARPSHTSQYLCASSEGRNTGELFFGEGSRLTVL.

The gene calls are TRBV27 and TRBJ1-5, with D possibly being TRBD1 (6 bases). CDR1 is MNHEY and CDR2 is SMNVEV in the germline V gene (reference sequence). The CDR3 runs 14 residues. V lost 3 bases and J lost 6, with 12 bases in between. CDR3 sequence: CASSFKRGGQPQHF. CDR3 nucleotide sequence: TGTGCCAGCAGTTTTAAAAGGGGGGGTCAGCCCCAGCATTTT.

This chain links TRBV7-3 with TRBJ2-3; D may match TRBD1 or TRBD2 (5 bases each). There are 13 residues in the CDR3. The germline V gene encodes CDR1 SGHTA and CDR2 FQGTGA. V was trimmed by 5 bases and J by 2 bases, leaving 8 bases between them. The CDR3: CASSLGTTDTQYF. CDR3 DNA: TGTGCCAGCAGCCTCGGGACCACAGATACGCAGTATTTT.